These T cell receptor beta chains were read from a single sample in a study of response to subunit inactivated influenza vaccine. Each CDR3 protein gets one entry after TCRdb re-called the RT-PCR reads with MiXCR. This sample has approximately 500,000 distinct CDR3 sequences, with approximately 20% found just once. This same sample was also part of a study on T cells expressing NK-cell markers.

Sample: CD4+ T cells sorted from PBMCs, taken roughly 13 days after vaccination. These TCRs come from a man aged 50-60 years who received an inactivated influenza vaccine. CDR3s include the opening cysteine and the closing phenylalanine or tryptophan. A D gene is named only where the DNA matches it firmly. Only part of the rows carry a size: once, few, many, or a class if the clone is expanded.

>few|TRBJ1-2|NA|TRBV10-3
TGTGCCATCAGTGAGCAGAACTATGGCTACACCTTC
CAISEQNYGYTF
>NA|TRBJ2-5|TRBD1|TRBV7-2
TGTGCCAGCAGACGAGTAGGGGGCCGGGTGGAGACCCAGTACTTC
CASRRVGGRVETQYF
>NA|TRBJ2-7|NA|TRBV18
TGTGCCAGCTCACCACTATTCGTCGAAGGTTTGCACTACGAGCAGTACTTC
CASSPLFVEGLHYEQYF
>few|TRBJ2-7|TRBD2|TRBV7-2
TGTGCCAGCAGCCGCCGGACTAGCGGGAGCTCCTACGAGCAGTACTTC
CASSRRTSGSSYEQYF
>NA|TRBJ2-2|TRBD2|TRBV12-3/TRBV12-4
TGTGCCAGCAGTTTAAGACTAGCGGGTTCCGGGGAGCTGTTTTTT
CASSLRLAGSGELFF
>NA|TRBJ1-1|NA|TRBV19
TGTGCCAGTAGTACGTGGGGGAACACTGAAGCTTTCTTT
CASSTWGNTEAFF
>few|TRBJ2-1|NA|TRBV20-1
TGCAGTGCTAGCGATGGATGGTACAATGAGCAGTTCTTC
CSASDGWYNEQFF
>few|TRBJ2-1|TRBD1|TRBV7-2
TGTGCCAGCAGCTGGAAGACAGGGGTGGGTTACAATGAGCAGTTCTTC
CASSWKTGVGYNEQFF
>NA|TRBJ2-7|TRBD2|TRBV2
TGTGCCAGCAGCGTCGAGCTAGCGGGAGTCAGCCACGAGCAGTACTTC
CASSVELAGVSHEQYF
>few|TRBJ2-4|NA|TRBV5-1
TGCGCCAGCAGCTTGGGGCAAGGAAGCCCGAACCACATTCAGTACTTC
CASSLGQGSPNHIQYF